Below are 9 T cell receptor beta chains sequenced from a single sample in a study of blood T cells in healthy people across ages. Using a J-beta primer mix together with a sample-barcoded 5' primer, a second PCR was run for 7 to 11 cycles. TCRdb re-called the 5' RACE reads through MiXCR, storing one row per CDR3 protein. Among hundreds of thousands of distinct CDR3 sequences, about 30% were seen once, and the ten largest hold roughly 15%. The sample was blood. These receptors were taken from an elderly woman in good health.

The V gene is TRBV20-1, the J gene TRBJ2-5, with unresolved D. The CDR3 covers 13 residues. CDR1 is DFQATT, CDR2 SNEGSKA, per germline (reference sequence). V was trimmed by 2 bases and J by 2 bases, leaving 9 bases between them. This chain's CDR3 is CSARIRRQETQYF. CDR3 coding DNA: TGCAGTGCTAGAATACGCAGACAAGAGACCCAGTACTTC.

This clonotype has a handful of counts. J is TRBJ1-4 and V is TRBV20-1; D gene uncertain. CDR3 length equals 15 residues. Trimming took 2 bases from V and 0 from J, leaving 10 bases between them. Per the germline V gene, CDR1 is DFQATT and CDR2 is SNEGSKA (reference sequence). CDR3 sequence reads: CSARSPWTTNEKLFF. As DNA, the CDR3 is TGCAGTGCTAGATCTCCGTGGACAACTAATGAAAAACTGTTTTTT.

Of note for this clonotype: A much larger clone differs by one base, so this may be a read error. The chain uses TRBV28 and TRBJ2-1; maybe TRBD2 (5 bases). CDR1 is MDHEN and CDR2 is SYDVKM in the germline V gene. V was shortened by 4 bases and J by 13 bases, with 17 bases between the two germline ends. The CDR3 length is 13 residues. CDR3: CASSSNPGETQFF. DNA of the CDR3: TGTGCCAGCAGTTCAAACCCCGGGGAGACCCAGTTCTTC.

This chain connects TRBV9 to TRBJ2-3, with D perhaps given as TRBD1 or TRBD2 (5 bases each). Germline V gives CDR1 SGDLS, CDR2 YYNGEE. The CDR3 has 14 amino acids. V was cut by 1 base and J by 8 bases, with 14 bases left in between. The CDR3 loop is CASSVKQAGGTQYF. In DNA, the CDR3 is TGTGCCAGCAGCGTAAAACAGGCTGGAGGTACGCAGTATTTT.

This clonotype occurred a few times. A much larger clone sits a single nucleotide away, making a read error possible. The V call is TRBV7-2, the J call TRBJ2-5; D is tentatively TRBD1 or TRBD2 (5 bases each). This CDR3 has 13 residues. Germline V CDR1 and CDR2: SGHTA, FQGNSA. Trimming cost V 1 base and J 11 bases, with 14 bases left between them. As DNA, the CDR3 is TGTGCCAGCAGCTTAGGAGGGGCCAATGAGCAGTACTTC. Translating gives CASSLGGANEQYF.

This clonotype has a count of ten or more. The J gene is TRBJ1-4, the V gene TRBV2; 7 bases line up with TRBD1. CDR1 is SNHLY, CDR2 FYNNEI, per germline. With V trimmed by 7 bases and J by 7 bases, 15 bases remained unmatched. The CDR3 extends over 16 amino acids. The CDR3 DNA sequence: TGTGCCAGCACCCCAGACCTGACAGGGTTAGTTGAAAAACTGTTTTTT. Translating it yields CASTPDLTGLVEKLFF.

This clonotype was observed a handful of times. With a much larger clone just one base away, this may be a read error. The CDR3 region is CASSVFSGNEQYF. CDR3 sequence (DNA): TGTGCCAGCAGTGTATTTAGTGGAAATGAGCAGTACTTC. The chain uses TRBV2 and TRBJ2-5; no reliable D call. V was trimmed by 4 bases and J by 11 bases, leaving 17 bases between them. Germline CDR1 reads SNHLY; CDR2 reads FYNNEI. CDR3 size: 13 residues.

The V gene is TRBV6-6, the J gene TRBJ2-3; 9 bases line up with TRBD2. Germline V gene sequence: CDR1 MNHNY, CDR2 SVGAGI (reference sequence). J gave up 4 bases and V 4 bases, and 6 bases lay outside the gene matches. This CDR3 comprises 15 residues. This chain's CDR3 is CASSWAGGLADTQYF. The CDR3 bases are TGTGCCAGCAGTTGGGCGGGGGGGCTGGCAGATACGCAGTATTTT.

Of note for this clonotype: A much more abundant neighbour one base away suggests this may be a read error. The genes are TRBV20-1 and TRBJ2-5; D uncertain. The CDR3 is 14 amino acids. V gave up 3 bases and J gave up 5 bases, with 16 bases separating them. Germline V gene sequence: CDR1 DFQATT, CDR2 SNEGSKA (reference sequence). CDR3: CSARPLEARETQYF. The CDR3, as DNA: TGCAGTGCTAGGCCCCTAGAGGCGCGTGAGACCCAGTACTTC.